This T cell receptor beta chain was identified during a study of cytomegalovirus exposure and HLA in healthy donors. Findings of the study overall: CMV serostatus alone was available as immune exposure information.

A remark on this clone: Its cognate antigen is unknown.

Trimming cost V 4 bases and J 9 bases; bases outside gene matches: 9. The CDR3 extends over 15 amino acids. From germline, CDR1 is LNHDA and CDR2 SQIVND (reference sequence). PCR amplification relied on 60 Vbeta primers (plus 13 Jbeta primers). TCRdb's table, derived via immunoSEQ multiplex PCR, lists solely in-frame clones and lacks some. This sample yields 95,000 to 150,000 clones, of which approximately 15% are seen a single time; 1.5% to 2% belongs to the top ten. Sequenced input: PBMCs. The chain employs TRBV19 and TRBJ2-1; 10 bases match TRBD2. The TCR sequence derives from a woman aged 18-29 years in good health and CMV-seronegative. The CDR3 reads CASSTPSGRRGEQFF. The CDR3 DNA follows: TGTGCCAGTAGTACACCTAGCGGGAGAAGGGGTGAGCAGTTCTTC.